This entry lists 27 T cell receptor beta chains sequenced from one sample in a study of a mutant IDH1 vaccine in newly diagnosed glioma. Time point in this sample: week 5, during vaccination. The vaccine gave 300 ug of a 20-mer mutant IDH1 peptide subcutaneously per dose. These TCRs are of unknown antigen specificity. Generated by immunoSEQ multiplex PCR, the TCRdb table keeps only in-frame clones and is missing some. Here the sample spans around 61,000 clones, about 87% being singletons. Sequenced material: PBMCs, taken from a glioma patient whose treatment included an IDH1 peptide vaccine. These receptors originate from a woman between 35 and 50 years old with glioma.

The rearrangement links TRBV5-1 to TRBJ1-1; D uncertain. The germline gives CDR1 SGHRS, CDR2 YFSETQ. The CDR3 sequence is 13 residues long. Trimming removed 0 bases at V and 1 base at J, with 4 bases between. CDR3 in DNA: TGCGCCAGCAGCTTGGAGACGAACACTGAAGCTTTCTTT. Protein: CASSLETNTEAFF.

J is TRBJ1-3 and V is TRBV6-5; D may be TRBD1 (6 bases). This CDR3 contains 15 residues. Trimming removed 0 bases at V and 3 bases at J, with 9 bases between. Germline CDR1 and CDR2: MNHEY and SVGAGI. This chain's CDR3 is CASSYSWGRGNTIYF. The CDR3 DNA reads TGTGCCAGCAGTTACTCTTGGGGGCGTGGAAACACCATATATTTT.

J is TRBJ1-4 and V is TRBV27, with D possibly being TRBD1 (6 bases). Trimming removed 0 bases from V and 4 bases from J, with 18 bases in between. Germline V gives CDR1 MNHEY, CDR2 SMNVEV (reference sequence). There are 18 residues in the CDR3. The CDR3 nucleotides read TGTGCCAGCAGTTTATCCCCACCCCACCGGGACATTAATGAAAAACTGTTTTTT. This sequence encodes CASSLSPPHRDINEKLFF.

This clone is a singleton in its sample. The chain uses TRBV19 and TRBJ2-4; 9 bases align to TRBD2. J was trimmed by 0 bases and V by 4 bases; bases with no gene match: 7. CDR1 is LNHDA and CDR2 is SQIVND in the germline V gene (reference sequence). The CDR3 consists of 17 residues. The chain's CDR3 is CASSSRGTSLAKNIQYF. CDR3 sequence (DNA): TGTGCCAGTAGTAGCCGGGGGACTAGCCTAGCCAAAAACATTCAGTACTTC.

The CDR3 DNA is TGTGCCAGCAGCAAAACAGGGGCCAGGGGAGAGACCCAGTACTTC. It specifies CASSKTGARGETQYF. The genes are TRBV28 and TRBJ2-5; 7 bases agree with TRBD1. The CDR3 sequence is 15 residues long. V trimming: 6 bases; J trimming: 4 bases; junction bases outside the gene matches: 11. CDR1 is MDHEN, CDR2 SYDVKM, per germline.

The chain employs TRBV28 and TRBJ1-5, with D unclear. V was clipped by 4 bases and J by 5 bases, with 6 bases between them. The CDR3 extends over 12 amino acids. Germline-derived CDR1 and CDR2 are MDHEN and SYDVKM. For the CDR3, the DNA is TGTGCCAGCAGTTCAGCAGATCAGCCCCAGCATTTT. Amino acid sequence: CASSSADQPQHF. The full variable domain, in which reference TRBV28 and TRBJ1-5 provide the parts outside the CDR3, is DVKVTQSSRYLVKRTGEKVFLECVQDMDHENMFWYRQDPGLGLRLIYFSYDVKMKEKGDIPEGYSVSREKKERFSLILESASTNQTSMYLCASSSADQPQHFGDGTRLSIL.

The chain combines TRBV2 with TRBJ1-2; possible D gene TRBD1, 5 bases. With 7 bases removed from V and 4 bases from J, the gap between germline ends came to 16 bases. Germline CDR1 and CDR2: SNHLY and FYNNEI. CDR3 length equals 14 residues. The CDR3 region has the DNA TGTGCCAGCACCCCACTGGCCAGGGTCTATGGCTACACCTTC. This sequence encodes CASTPLARVYGYTF.

The V gene is TRBV4-2, the J gene TRBJ1-1, with a possible D match to TRBD1 (6 bases). Per the germline V gene, CDR1 is LGHNA and CDR2 is YNFKEQ. The ends were cut back, 1 base at V and 6 bases at J, with 15 bases in the middle. The CDR3 is 15 amino acids. The CDR3 bases are TGTGCCAGCAGCCAAGTTAACTACGAGGGGGCTGAAGCTTTCTTT. It yields the protein CASSQVNYEGAEAFF.

The chain has TRBV30 and TRBJ2-1; 7 nucleotides agree with TRBD2. The CDR3 spans 15 residues. V dropped 3 bases and J dropped 4; count of bases not matched to a gene: 9. Germline CDR1 is GTSNPN and CDR2 is SVGIG (reference sequence). Here the CDR3 reads CAWRLGLAAYNEQFF. DNA for the CDR3: TGTGCCTGGAGGTTGGGTCTAGCGGCGTACAATGAGCAGTTCTTC.

This chain connects TRBV5-4 to TRBJ1-2, with D uncertain. Between the trimmed V and J ends, which lost 4 bases and 4 bases, there was a span of 8 bases. Germline lookup yields CDR1 SGHNT and CDR2 YYREEE (reference sequence). The CDR3 loop spans 12 amino acids. The CDR3 is CASSPGSYGYTF. The DNA for the CDR3 is TGTGCCAGCAGCCCAGGAAGCTATGGCTACACCTTC.

The chain joins TRBV6-1 to TRBJ1-6; 9 nucleotides match TRBD1. CDR3 length equals 14 residues. J gave up 9 bases and V 7 bases, and 7 bases lay outside the gene matches. Germline-derived CDR1 and CDR2 are MNHNS and SASEGT. CDR3 region: CASTRDRALSPLHF. The CDR3 DNA is TGTGCCAGCACCCGGGACAGGGCCCTTTCACCCCTCCACTTT.

CDR3 bases: TGTGCCAGCAGTCAACGGGGGAGGGACTCCTACAATGAGCAGTTCTTC. It encodes CASSQRGRDSYNEQFF. The gene calls are TRBV27 and TRBJ2-1; 7 bases fit TRBD2. This CDR3 contains 16 residues. CDR1 MNHEY and CDR2 SMNVEV come from the germline V gene (reference sequence). Trimming cost V 5 bases and J 0 bases; bases outside gene matches: 7.

The V call is TRBV29-1, the J call TRBJ2-1; the match to TRBD1 covers 10 bases. This CDR3 has 14 residues. Germline-derived CDR1 and CDR2 are SQVTM and ANQGSEA. V dropped 6 bases and J dropped 3; count of bases not matched to a gene: 5. In DNA form, the CDR3 reads TGCAGCGTACGGACAGGGGGATTCTACAATGAGCAGTTCTTC. The encoded protein is CSVRTGGFYNEQFF.

This chain links TRBV6-5 with TRBJ1-1; perhaps TRBD1 as D (5 bases). V lost 2 bases to trimming and J lost 7 bases, with 14 bases between them. Germline V lookup: CDR1 MNHEY, CDR2 SVGAGI. The CDR3 runs to 14 residues. CDR3 nucleotides: TGTGCCAGCAGTTACGCACACCCGGGGGATGAAGCTTTCTTT. It yields the protein CASSYAHPGDEAFF.

This clone has only one observation. The chain is built from TRBV7-9 and TRBJ1-4; D is uncertain. V was shortened by 5 bases and J by 0 bases, with 7 bases between the two germline ends. The CDR3 covers 14 residues. Germline V gene lookup returns CDR1 SEHNR and CDR2 FQNEAQ (reference sequence). The DNA for the CDR3 is TGTGCCAGCAGCCGGACCGCAACTAATGAAAAACTGTTTTTT. This gives the protein CASSRTATNEKLFF.

Here the CDR3 reads CASSEYLGPRTQYF. The CDR3 bases are TGTGCCAGCAGTGAATACTTGGGGCCGCGTACGCAGTATTTT. The chain recombines TRBV6-1 with TRBJ2-3; possible D gene TRBD1, 5 bases. Trimming pared 2 bases from V and 8 bases from J, leaving 14 bases between. The CDR3 consists of 14 residues. Germline CDR1 and CDR2: MNHNS and SASEGT.

The chain employs TRBV25-1 and TRBJ1-1, with D unclear. Trimming took off 6 bases at V and 1 base at J, with 15 bases between the two ends. This CDR3 has 15 amino acids. Germline V gene data show CDR1 as MGHDK and CDR2 as SYGVNS. The CDR3 reads CASSHTWQTNTEAFF. In nucleotides, the CDR3 is TGTGCCAGCAGCCACACGTGGCAGACGAACACTGAAGCTTTCTTT. The variable domain in full, completed from reference TRBV25-1 and TRBJ1-1, reads EADIYQTPRYLVIGTGKKITLECSQTMGHDKMYWYQQDPGMELHLIHYSYGVNSTEKGDLSSESTVSRIRTEHFPLTLESARPSHTSQYLCASSHTWQTNTEAFFGQGTRLTVV.

V and J are TRBV7-8 and TRBJ2-6; 10 bases are shared with TRBD1. The V gene end was trimmed by 2 bases and the J gene end by 2 bases; junction bases not matched to a gene: 12. This CDR3 is built from 20 residues. Germline assignment: CDR1 SGHVS and CDR2 FQNEAQ. In nucleotides, the CDR3 is TGTGCCAGCAGCTTAAGGTTGGGGACAGGGGAAGGGGCTGGGGCCAACGTCCTGACTTTC. It encodes CASSLRLGTGEGAGANVLTF.

The chain recombines TRBV6-5 with TRBJ2-3, with D possibly being TRBD1 or TRBD2 (5 bases each). The V and J ends lost 4 bases and 2 bases respectively, with 10 bases between them. Germline-derived CDR1 and CDR2 are MNHEY and SVGAGI. CDR3 size: 14 residues. The DNA for the CDR3 is TGTGCCAGCAGTTCCCGGGACCACACAGATACGCAGTATTTT. Its protein product is CASSSRDHTDTQYF.

The chain has TRBV7-2 and TRBJ1-5; no clear D. The germline gives CDR1 SGHTA, CDR2 FQGNSA. V gave up 5 bases and J gave up 3 bases, with 5 bases separating them. CDR3 length equals 12 residues. The CDR3 here is CASSQPNQPQHF. In nucleotides, the CDR3 is TGTGCCAGCAGCCAGCCCAATCAGCCCCAGCATTTT.

The chain combines TRBV6-5 with TRBJ2-7; 9 bases match TRBD2. Germline V gene data show CDR1 as MNHEY and CDR2 as SVGAGI. The CDR3 has 15 residues. Germline trimming cut 2 bases from V and 7 bases from J; bases unmatched to any gene: 9. In DNA form, the CDR3 reads TGTGCCAGCAGTTACACCCTTAGCGGGAGCGGAGAGCAGTACTTC. It is translated as CASSYTLSGSGEQYF.

The J gene is TRBJ1-1, the V gene TRBV5-1; maybe TRBD1 (5 bases). Germline CDR1 is SGHRS and CDR2 is YFSETQ. This CDR3 has 14 amino acids. Trimming removed 0 bases at V and 7 bases at J, with 13 bases between. The CDR3 protein is CASSLAGRAGEAFF. As DNA, the CDR3 is TGCGCCAGCAGCTTGGCCGGCAGGGCAGGTGAAGCTTTCTTT.

In this sample, this clone turned up once. J is TRBJ2-7 and V is TRBV19, with a tentative D call TRBD1 (6 bases). Germline V gene sequence: CDR1 LNHDA, CDR2 SQIVND (reference sequence). The CDR3 runs to 14 residues. V lost 4 bases to trimming and J lost 2 bases, with 12 bases between them. CDR3 DNA: TGTGCCAGTAGTACGTGGGACATGACCTACGAGCAGTACTTC. Translating it yields CASSTWDMTYEQYF.

The gene calls are TRBV30 and TRBJ2-1; TRBD2 aligns across 12 bases. The CDR3 has 17 residues. The V gene's germline CDR1 is GTSNPN and CDR2 SVGIG (reference sequence). The trim removed 2 bases at V and 8 bases at J, leaving 13 bases unmatched. The chain's CDR3 is CAWSLLLAGGPGHEQFF. The CDR3 DNA sequence: TGTGCCTGGAGTCTCCTGCTAGCGGGAGGGCCGGGTCATGAGCAGTTCTTC.

The gene calls are TRBV27 and TRBJ2-1; TRBD2 aligns across 12 bases. Germline trimming cut 4 bases from V and 6 bases from J; bases unmatched to any gene: 10. In germline, CDR1 is MNHEY, CDR2 SMNVEV (reference sequence). The CDR3 contains 17 residues. The CDR3 DNA reads TGTGCCAGCAGTTCCCCCGCCCTAGCGGGGGGGGTCAATGAGCAGTTCTTC. Translated: CASSSPALAGGVNEQFF.

This sequence joins TRBV7-6 and TRBJ2-1; D gene ambiguous. V was cut by 1 base and J by 6 bases, with 13 bases left in between. Germline V CDR1 and CDR2: SGHVS, FNYEAQ. The CDR3 is 15 amino acids. In nucleotides, the CDR3 is TGTGCCAGCAGCTTAGATGTGCCGATATTCAATGAGCAGTTCTTC. It translates to CASSLDVPIFNEQFF.

The V call is TRBV6-6, the J call TRBJ1-5, with D possibly being TRBD1 (5 bases). The CDR3 has 14 residues. Germline lookup yields CDR1 MNHNY and CDR2 SVGAGI (reference sequence). V gave up 8 bases and J gave up 6 bases, with 17 bases separating them. CDR3 DNA sequence: TGTGCCAGCGGCCCGGGACGGGCGGGTCAGCCCCAGCATTTT. Residues: CASGPGRAGQPQHF.